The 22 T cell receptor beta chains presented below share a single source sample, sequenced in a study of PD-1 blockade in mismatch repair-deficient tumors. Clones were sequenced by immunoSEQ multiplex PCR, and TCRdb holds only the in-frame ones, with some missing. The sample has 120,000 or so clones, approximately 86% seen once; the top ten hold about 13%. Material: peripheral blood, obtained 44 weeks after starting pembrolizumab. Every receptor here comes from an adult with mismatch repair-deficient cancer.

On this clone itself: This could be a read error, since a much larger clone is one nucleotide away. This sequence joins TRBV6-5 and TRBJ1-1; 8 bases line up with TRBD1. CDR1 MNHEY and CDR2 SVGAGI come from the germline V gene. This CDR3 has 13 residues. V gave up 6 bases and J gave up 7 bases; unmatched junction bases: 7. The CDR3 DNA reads TGTGCCAGCAGAAGGACAGGGATCGTTGAAGCTTTCTTT. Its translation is CASRRTGIVEAFF.

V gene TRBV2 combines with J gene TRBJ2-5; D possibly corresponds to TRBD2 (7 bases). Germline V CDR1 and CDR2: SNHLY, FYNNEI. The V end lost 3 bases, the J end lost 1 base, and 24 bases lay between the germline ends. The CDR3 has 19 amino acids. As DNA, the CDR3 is TGTGCCAGCAGTGATCTGGCGCCAGGGGACTACCTGGGCCAAGAGACCCAGTACTTC. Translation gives CASSDLAPGDYLGQETQYF.

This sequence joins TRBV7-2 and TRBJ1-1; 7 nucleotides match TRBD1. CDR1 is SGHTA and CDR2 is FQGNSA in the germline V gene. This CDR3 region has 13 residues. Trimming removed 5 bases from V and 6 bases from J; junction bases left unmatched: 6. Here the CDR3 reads CASSIQDRSEAFF. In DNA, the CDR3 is TGTGCCAGCAGCATCCAGGACAGGTCTGAAGCTTTCTTT.

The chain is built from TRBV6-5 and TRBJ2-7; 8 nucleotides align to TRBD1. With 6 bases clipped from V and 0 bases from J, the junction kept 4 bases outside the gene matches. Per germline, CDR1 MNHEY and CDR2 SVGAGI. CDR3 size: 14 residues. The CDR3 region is CASRADRASYEQYF. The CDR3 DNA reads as TGTGCCAGCAGAGCGGACAGGGCCTCCTACGAGCAGTACTTC.

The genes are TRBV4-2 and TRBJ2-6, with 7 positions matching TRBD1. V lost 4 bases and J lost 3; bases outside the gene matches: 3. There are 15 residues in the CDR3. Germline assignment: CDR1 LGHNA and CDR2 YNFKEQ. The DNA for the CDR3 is TGTGCCAGCAGCCCGAGGGGGCTTGGGGCCAACGTCCTGACTTTC. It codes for CASSPRGLGANVLTF.

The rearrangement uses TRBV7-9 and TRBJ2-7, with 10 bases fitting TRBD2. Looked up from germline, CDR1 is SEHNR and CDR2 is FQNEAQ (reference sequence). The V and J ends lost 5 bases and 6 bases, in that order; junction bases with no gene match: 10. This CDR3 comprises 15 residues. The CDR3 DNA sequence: TGTGCCAGCAGCCTATTACTAGCGGGACCTACCGAGCAGTACTTC. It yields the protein CASSLLLAGPTEQYF.

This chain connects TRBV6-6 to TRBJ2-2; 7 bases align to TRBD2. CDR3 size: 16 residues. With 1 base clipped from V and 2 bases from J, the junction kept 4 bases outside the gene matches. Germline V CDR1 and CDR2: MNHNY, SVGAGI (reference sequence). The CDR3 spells CASSYLASGNTGELFF. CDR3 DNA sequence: TGTGCCAGCAGTTACTTAGCTAGCGGCAACACCGGGGAGCTGTTTTTT.

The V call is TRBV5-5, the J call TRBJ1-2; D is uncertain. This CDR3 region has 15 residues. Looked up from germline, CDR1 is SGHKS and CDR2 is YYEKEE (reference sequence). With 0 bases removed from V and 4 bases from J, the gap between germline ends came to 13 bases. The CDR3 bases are TGTGCCAGCAGCTTGGCGAAGGGAAGCGGCTATGGCTACACCTTC. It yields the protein CASSLAKGSGYGYTF.

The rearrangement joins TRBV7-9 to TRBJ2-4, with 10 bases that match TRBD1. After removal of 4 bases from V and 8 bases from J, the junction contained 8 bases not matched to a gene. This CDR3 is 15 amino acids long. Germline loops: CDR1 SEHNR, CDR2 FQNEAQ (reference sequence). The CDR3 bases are TGTGCCAGCAGCTCGCGGGACAGGGGTCTTGACATTCAGTACTTC. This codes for CASSSRDRGLDIQYF.

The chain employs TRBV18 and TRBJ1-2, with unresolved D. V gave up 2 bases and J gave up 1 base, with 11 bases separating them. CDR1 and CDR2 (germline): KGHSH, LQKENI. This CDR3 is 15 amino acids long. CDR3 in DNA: TGTGCCAGCTCACCAAGAGACACCTTTAACTATGGCTACACCTTC. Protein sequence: CASSPRDTFNYGYTF.

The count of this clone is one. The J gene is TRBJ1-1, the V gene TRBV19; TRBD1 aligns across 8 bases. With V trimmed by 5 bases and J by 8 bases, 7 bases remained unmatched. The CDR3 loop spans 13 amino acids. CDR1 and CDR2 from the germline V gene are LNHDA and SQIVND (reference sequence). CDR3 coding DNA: TGTGCCAGTAGTCTATCAGGGGGCAGGGAAGCTTTCTTT. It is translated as CASSLSGGREAFF. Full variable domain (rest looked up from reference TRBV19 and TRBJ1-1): DGGITQSPKYLFRKEGQNVTLSCEQNLNHDAMYWYRQDPGQGLRLIYYSQIVNDFQKGDIAEGYSVSREKKESFPLTVTSAQKNPTAFYLCASSLSGGREAFFGQGTRLTVV.

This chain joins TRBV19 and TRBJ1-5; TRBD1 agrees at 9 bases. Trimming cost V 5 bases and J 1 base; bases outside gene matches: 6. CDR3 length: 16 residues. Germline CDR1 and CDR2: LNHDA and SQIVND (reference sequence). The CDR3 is CASSALTGGSNQPQHF. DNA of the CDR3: TGTGCCAGTAGTGCTCTGACAGGGGGAAGCAATCAGCCCCAGCATTTT.

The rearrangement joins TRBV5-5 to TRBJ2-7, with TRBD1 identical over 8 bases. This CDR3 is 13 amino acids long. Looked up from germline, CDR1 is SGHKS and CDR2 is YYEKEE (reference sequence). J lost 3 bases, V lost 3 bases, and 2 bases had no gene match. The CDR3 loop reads CASSSQGDYEQYF. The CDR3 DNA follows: TGTGCCAGCAGCTCACAGGGGGACTACGAGCAGTACTTC.

The CDR3 loop is CASSYGTTYEQYF. The CDR3 DNA reads TGTGCCAGCAGCTACGGGACTACCTACGAGCAGTACTTC. V usage is TRBV6-5 and J usage is TRBJ2-7, with 7 bases identical to TRBD2. CDR1 is MNHEY and CDR2 is SVGAGI in the germline V gene. This CDR3 is built from 13 residues. V was clipped by 6 bases and J by 2 bases; unmatched bases: 4.

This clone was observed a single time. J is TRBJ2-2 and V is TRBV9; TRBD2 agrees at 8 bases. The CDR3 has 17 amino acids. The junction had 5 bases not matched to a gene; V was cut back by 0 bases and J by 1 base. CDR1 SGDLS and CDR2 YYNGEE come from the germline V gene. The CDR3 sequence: CASSVAISGVNTGELFF. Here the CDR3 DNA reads TGTGCCAGCAGCGTAGCGATTAGCGGGGTGAACACCGGGGAGCTGTTTTTT. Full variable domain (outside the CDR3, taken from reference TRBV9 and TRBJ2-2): DSGVTQTPKHLITATGQRVTLRCSPRSGDLSVYWYQQSLDQGLQFLIQYYNGEERAKGNILERFSAQQFPDLHSELNLSSLELGDSALYFCASSVAISGVNTGELFFGEGSRLTVL.

CDR3 nucleotides: TGTGCCAGTAGTATAGCAAGGGGACTAGCGGGAAACTATGAGCAGTTCTTC. It encodes CASSIARGLAGNYEQFF. The V call is TRBV19, the J call TRBJ2-1; 13 positions match TRBD2. This CDR3 spans 17 amino acids. The V gene's germline CDR1 is LNHDA and CDR2 SQIVND (reference sequence). J gave up 8 bases and V 1 base, and 8 bases lay outside the gene matches.

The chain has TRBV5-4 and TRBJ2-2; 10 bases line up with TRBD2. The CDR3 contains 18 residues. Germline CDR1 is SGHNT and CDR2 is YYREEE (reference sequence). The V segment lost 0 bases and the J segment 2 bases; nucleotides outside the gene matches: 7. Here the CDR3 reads CASSLGFGLADNTGELFF. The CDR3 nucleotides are TGTGCCAGCAGCTTGGGGTTTGGACTAGCGGATAACACCGGGGAGCTGTTTTTT.

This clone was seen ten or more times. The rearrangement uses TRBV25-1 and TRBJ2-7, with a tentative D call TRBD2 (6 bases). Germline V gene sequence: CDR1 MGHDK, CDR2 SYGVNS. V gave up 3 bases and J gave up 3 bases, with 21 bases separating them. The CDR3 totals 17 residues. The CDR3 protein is CASSDSGRSGRSYEQYF. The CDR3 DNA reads TGTGCCAGCAGTGATTCGGGGCGTAGTGGGAGGAGCTACGAGCAGTACTTC.

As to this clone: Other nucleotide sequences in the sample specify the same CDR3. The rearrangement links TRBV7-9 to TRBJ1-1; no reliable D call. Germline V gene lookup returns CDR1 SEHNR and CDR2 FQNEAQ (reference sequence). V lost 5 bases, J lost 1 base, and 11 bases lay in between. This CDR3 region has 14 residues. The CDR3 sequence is CASSLGVGNTEAFF. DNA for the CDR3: TGTGCCAGCAGCCTAGGAGTGGGGAACACTGAAGCTTTCTTT.

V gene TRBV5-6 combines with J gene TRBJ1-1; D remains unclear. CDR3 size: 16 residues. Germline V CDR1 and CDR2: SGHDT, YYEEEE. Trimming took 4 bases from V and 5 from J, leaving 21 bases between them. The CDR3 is CASSLLMSSPRTEAFF. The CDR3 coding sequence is TGTGCCAGCAGCCTACTCATGTCCTCCCCAAGGACTGAAGCTTTCTTT.

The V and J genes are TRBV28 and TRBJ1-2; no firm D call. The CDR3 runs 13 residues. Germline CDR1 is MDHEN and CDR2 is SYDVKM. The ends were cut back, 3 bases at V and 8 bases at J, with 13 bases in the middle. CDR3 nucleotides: TGTGCCAGCAGTTTTGGCGCAACTGGGGGCTACACCTTC. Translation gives CASSFGATGGYTF.

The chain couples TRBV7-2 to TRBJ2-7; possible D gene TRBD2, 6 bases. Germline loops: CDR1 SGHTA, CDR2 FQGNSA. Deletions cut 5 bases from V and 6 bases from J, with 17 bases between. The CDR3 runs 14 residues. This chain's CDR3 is CASSPSAGAGEQYF. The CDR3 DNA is TGTGCCAGCAGCCCTAGCGCCGGCGCGGGCGAGCAGTACTTC.